A selection of T cell receptor beta chains follows, all from one sample in a study of blood T cells in healthy people across ages. Using its own MiXCR run on the 5' RACE reads, TCRdb lists one record per CDR3 protein. This sample yields about 1.8 million distinct CDR3 sequences, of which around half are seen a single time; 2.1% belongs to the top ten. Sequenced material: blood. These receptors were taken from a woman in her forties in good health. Both conserved end residues are part of each CDR3. D genes are given only for firm matches. For some rows the clone size is stated as once, few or many, or as a class when expanded; others skip it.

TRBJ1-2 | NA | NA | TRBV6-5 | CASSNGQSDYGYTF | TGTGCCAGCAGTAACGGACAGTCGGACTATGGCTACACCTTC
TRBJ2-3 | NA | NA | TRBV12-3/TRBV12-4 | CATETGFLSTDTQYF | TGTGCCACCGAAACAGGGTTTTTAAGCACAGATACGCAGTATTTT
TRBJ1-1 | NA | NA | TRBV15 | CATSIPSRNTEAFF | TGTGCCACCAGCATCCCATCTCGTAACACTGAAGCTTTCTTT
TRBJ2-6 | NA | NA | TRBV6-5 | CASSRHCSGANVLTF | TGTGCCAGCAGCCGACATTGCTCTGGGGCCAACGTCCTGACTTTC
TRBJ2-1 | few | NA | TRBV20-1 | CSATPSRSGASYNEQFF | TGCAGTGCTACGCCGTCTCGGAGCGGTGCCTCCTACAATGAGCAGTTCTTC
TRBJ2-4 | NA | NA | TRBV5-1 | CASSSIGGENIQYF | TGCGCCAGCAGCTCGATAGGGGGGGAAAACATTCAGTACTTC
TRBJ2-3 | few | NA | TRBV20-1 | CSAEDFLGTDTQYF | TGCAGTGCTGAGGACTTTCTCGGCACAGATACGCAGTATTTT
TRBJ2-5 | few | TRBD2 | TRBV7-9 | CASSKPRGVQETQYF | TGTGCCAGCAGCAAACCCCGGGGGGTCCAAGAGACCCAGTACTTC
TRBJ2-1 | NA | NA | TRBV7-9 | CASSSTWTAYNEQFF | TGTGCCAGCAGCTCCACGTGGACAGCATACAATGAGCAGTTCTTC
TRBJ2-7 | few | TRBD2 | TRBV27 | CASSSTSGDFYEQYF | TGTGCCAGCAGTTCCACTAGCGGGGACTTCTACGAGCAGTACTTC
TRBJ2-3 | NA | NA | TRBV4-1 | CASSHTGTSKDTQYF | TGCGCCAGCAGCCACACCGGGACAAGTAAGGATACGCAGTATTTT
TRBJ2-5 | NA | NA | TRBV5-4 | CASSFERSQETQYF | TGTGCCAGCAGCTTTGAAAGATCCCAAGAGACCCAGTACTTC
TRBJ2-3 | NA | NA | TRBV7-9 | CASSYSAGVRTDTQYF | TGTGCCAGCAGCTACAGCGCAGGTGTTAGGACAGATACGCAGTATTTT